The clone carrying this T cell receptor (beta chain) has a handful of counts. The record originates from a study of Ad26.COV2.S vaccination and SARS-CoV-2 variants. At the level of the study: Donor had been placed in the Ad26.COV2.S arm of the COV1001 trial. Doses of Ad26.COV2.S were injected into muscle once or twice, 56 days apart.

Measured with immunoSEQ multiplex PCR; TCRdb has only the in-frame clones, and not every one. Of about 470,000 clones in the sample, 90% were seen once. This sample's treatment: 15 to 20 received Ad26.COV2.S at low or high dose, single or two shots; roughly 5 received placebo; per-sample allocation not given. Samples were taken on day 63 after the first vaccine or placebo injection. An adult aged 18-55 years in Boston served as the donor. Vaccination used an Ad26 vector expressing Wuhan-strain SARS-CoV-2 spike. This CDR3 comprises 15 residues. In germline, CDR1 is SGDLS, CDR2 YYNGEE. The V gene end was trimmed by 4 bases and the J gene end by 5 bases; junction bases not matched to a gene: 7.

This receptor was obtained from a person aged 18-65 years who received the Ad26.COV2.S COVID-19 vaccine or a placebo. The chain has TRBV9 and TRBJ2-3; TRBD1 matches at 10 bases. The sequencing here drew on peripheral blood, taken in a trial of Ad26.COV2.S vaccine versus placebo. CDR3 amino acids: CASSLRDRGLDTQYF. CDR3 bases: TGTGCCAGCAGCCTCCGGGACAGGGGCTTAGATACGCAGTATTTT.